This entry concerns a single T cell receptor (beta chain). This clone's antigen is unknown. Per-nucleotide qualities are absent, and no much larger clonotype sits a single base away. These data originate in a study of blood T cell repertoires in COVID-19 (dated by TCRdb to about 2020). Study-wide context: The collaborator samples originated in the United States, Italy and Spain and spanned the acute and convalescent phases of COVID-19. Where available, HLA class I and class II types were obtained from metadata supplied by the sample provider rather than from assay-based typing. The prospective study material was composed of cDNA or gDNA derived from T cells, B-cell-depleted T cells, or PBMCs. The dataset comprised deeply sampled blood TCRbeta repertoires from subjects exposed to, actively infected with, or recovered from COVID-19. Sample metadata almost always included a de-identified subject ID, COVID-19 status, age in years and sex. A freely available public database, intended as a resource for researchers studying the immune response to SARS-CoV-2, is where the repertoires were released. The samples were drawn from the first 160 participants of the ongoing ImmuneRACE study and from over 950 subjects provided by 6 global collaborators.

Whole blood was collected in K2EDTA tubes by collaborating institutions according to the institutions' own protocols. For TCRbeta analysis, collaborators shipped samples in one of three forms: frozen whole blood, isolated PBMCs, or DNA extracted from either of those sample types. TCRbeta CDR3 regions were amplified from genomic DNA by means of the immunoSEQ Assay, a bias-controlled multiplex PCR. The paper's data handling went like this. Nucleated cell counts per sample were estimated from amplification of reference gene primers within the assay. To quantify the absolute abundance of each unique TCRbeta CDR3 rearrangement, sequence reads were collapsed and filtered. For each sample, productive Simpson clonality was calculated as the square root of Simpson's diversity index across productive rearrangements. TCRdb carries this immuneACCESS record with in-frame sequences only. Its versions omit some clonotypes, under half of them owing to an unresolved V gene in the studies checked, with the rest unexplained. For V, J and clone size, that table is used; D and trimming come from the DNA. Counted in this sample were under 200,000 clones; around nine tenths of them appeared once. Around 5.8% of the sample lies in the top ten.

Trimming takes 3 bases off V and 0 bases off J; junction bases not matched to a gene: 6. The germline V gene (reference sequence) gives CDR1 as SGHNT and CDR2 as YYREEE. The CDR3 runs 15 amino acids, cysteine and phenylalanine included. This entry keeps only the CDR3 DNA: 45 bases, framed from base 1. The research as a whole found: Clinical and demographic metadata were provided uncurated, with the amount varying by source and participant.

Recombination joined TRBV5-4 with TRBJ2-7, and TRBD2 aligns with 7 junction nucleotides. This clonotype was obtained from a man between 35 and 55 years old with active or convalescent COVID-19. Material: peripheral blood. The CDR3 corresponds to CASSSPSGSSYEQYF. The sequenced DNA: TGTGCCAGCAGCTCCCCTAGCGGTTCCTCCTACGAGCAGTACTTC. With the rest looked up from the reference TRBV5-4 and TRBJ2-7 genes rather than sequenced, the full variable domain is ETGVTQSPTHLIKTRGQQVTLRCSSQSGHNTVSWYQQALGQGPQFIFQYYREEENGRGNFPPRFSGLQFPNYSSELNVNALELDDSALYLCASSSPSGSSYEQYFGPGTRLTVT.